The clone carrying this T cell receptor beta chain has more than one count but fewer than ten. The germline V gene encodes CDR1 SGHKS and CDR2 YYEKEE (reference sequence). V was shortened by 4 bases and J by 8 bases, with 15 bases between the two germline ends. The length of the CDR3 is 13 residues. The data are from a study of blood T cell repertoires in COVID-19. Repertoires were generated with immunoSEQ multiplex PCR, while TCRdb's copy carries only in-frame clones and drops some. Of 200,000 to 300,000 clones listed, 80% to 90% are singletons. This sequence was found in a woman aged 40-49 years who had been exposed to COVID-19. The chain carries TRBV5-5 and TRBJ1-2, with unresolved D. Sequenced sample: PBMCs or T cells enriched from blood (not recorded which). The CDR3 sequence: CASSLDGGRGYTF. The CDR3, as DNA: TGTGCCAGCAGCCTGGACGGAGGCAGAGGCTACACCTTC.